Reported below is one T cell receptor (beta chain). Antigen: not known. The CDR3 spans 11 residues. V was pared by 5 bases and J by 2 bases, with 7 bases between. CDR1 and CDR2 (germline): SQVTM, ANQGSEA. This sample stems from a study of cytomegalovirus exposure and HLA in healthy donors. Findings and limits, study-wide: The authors enumerated 150 to 200 TCR beta chains as linked to cytomegalovirus.

PCR employed 60 Vbeta and 13 Jbeta primers. The method was immunoSEQ multiplex PCR; TCRdb's version includes in-frame clones alone and lacks a portion of them. This sample carries fewer than 150,000 clones, more than 70% of them seen once, and the ten largest clones take less than 7%. The chain uses TRBV29-1 and TRBJ2-7; D remains ambiguous. Sample: PBMCs. The clonotype comes from a woman aged 30 to 39 in good health and CMV-seropositive. The CDR3 reads CSVLGPYEQYF. The CDR3 DNA follows: TGCAGCGTTCTGGGCCCCTACGAGCAGTACTTC.